This T cell receptor (beta chain) came from a study of metastatic and nonmetastatic thyroid tumors (TCRdb year 2020). Context from the whole study: Repertoires from peripheral blood and from tumor or nodule tissue samples of malignant and benign thyroid patients were compared.

What the study reported, not specific to this receptor: In both blood and tumor samples, TCR beta diversity was reported to be significantly higher in malignant tumors than in benign nodules.

None of the patients had been given any treatment before thyroid surgery. Using T-cell receptor beta sequencing, the researchers looked back retrospectively at clinical samples from patients, gathered between about 2012 and 2018. Points on this clone: Its recognized antigen is unknown. No base qualities exist here, and no much larger clone lies one base off it.

The CDR3 numbers 14 residues from cysteine through phenylalanine. CDR3 DNA only is kept here, 42 bases in frame from base 1. Compared with germline, V lacks 3 bases and J lacks 2 bases; bases without a gene match: 0. The germline V gene (reference sequence) sets CDR1 to DFQATT and CDR2 to SNEGSKA. The library was prepared using PCR. Sequencing was performed on an Illumina HiSeq 4000. The TCR beta-chain CDR3 region of each patient was profiled by high-throughput sequencing. Per the original workflow: The researchers built a classifier to tell apart papillary thyroid cancer patients with distant metastasis, based on CDR3 differences among clinicopathological groups. The Shannon index was used to assess repertoire diversity, and the Morisita-Horn index was used to assess tumor-blood repertoire similarity. TCRdb trimmed public reads at Q25 via fastp, called clones via MiXCR and kept in-frame beta chains. Clone size and V and J calls follow TCRdb, not the original study. For this sample the table gives approximately 12,000 clones, of which 25% to 35% were detected only once. Together, the top ten hold approximately 12% of the sample.

Material: tumor tissue. The sequence derives from a female donor with papillary thyroid cancer or a benign thyroid nodule (not recorded which). Some clones in this sample may be carry-over from other donors' samples. This sequence uses TRBV20-1 and TRBJ1-6, and TRBD1 matches 8 of the central bases. The CDR3 loop reads CSARTGAYNSPLHF. The base sequence is TGCAGTGCTAGGACAGGGGCCTATAATTCACCCCTCCACTTT.